Listed below are T cell receptor beta chains from one sample, sequenced in a study of T cell responses to AZD1222 COVID-19 vaccine. Method: immunoSEQ multiplex PCR; TCRdb's copy keeps in-frame clones and lacks some. Altogether 72,000 or so clones are present, 80% to 90% being singletons, with the ten largest covering around 30%. The specimen comprised peripheral blood, sampled 28 days after the second AZD1222 dose. These receptor sequences come from an adult who received the AZD1222 COVID-19 vaccine. The CDR3 runs from the conserved cysteine through the conserved F or W.

V gene,CDR3 protein
TRBV29-1,CSVEDLGEQYF
TRBV2,CASSSGTPYTF
TRBV19,CASSIGRGAYEQYF
TRBV7-9,CASSPTPGTGTFF
TRBV18,CASSPALRGRGYEQYF
TRBV7-9,CASSLVLSGETQYF
TRBV15,CATSGWPSNYGYTF
TRBV2,CASSKTGGAGANVLTF
TRBV6-5,CASQWGGNEQFF
TRBV1,CTSSDQGTGSVRDTEAFF
TRBV6-5,CASRAGTGGIYEQYF
TRBV7-9,CASSSYRAYTF
TRBV19,CASSIAGTSGRRNEQYF
TRBV5-1,CASSPRSLRGGVAYTEAFF
TRBV7-3,CASSLSINQPQHF
TRBV11-3,CASSLAPGTGVDLFYEQYF
TRBV12-3/TRBV12-4,CAARQGENTEAFF
TRBV20-1,CSGWSSYEQYF
TRBV5-1,CASSRTPLTGEQYF
TRBV18,CASTTRGVRNEQFF
TRBV5-1,CASSLEIAGGSYEQYF
TRBV10-1,CASSEGVYNEQFF
TRBV5-5,CASSLDRPSSGNTIYF
TRBV15,CATSRGGDDETQYF